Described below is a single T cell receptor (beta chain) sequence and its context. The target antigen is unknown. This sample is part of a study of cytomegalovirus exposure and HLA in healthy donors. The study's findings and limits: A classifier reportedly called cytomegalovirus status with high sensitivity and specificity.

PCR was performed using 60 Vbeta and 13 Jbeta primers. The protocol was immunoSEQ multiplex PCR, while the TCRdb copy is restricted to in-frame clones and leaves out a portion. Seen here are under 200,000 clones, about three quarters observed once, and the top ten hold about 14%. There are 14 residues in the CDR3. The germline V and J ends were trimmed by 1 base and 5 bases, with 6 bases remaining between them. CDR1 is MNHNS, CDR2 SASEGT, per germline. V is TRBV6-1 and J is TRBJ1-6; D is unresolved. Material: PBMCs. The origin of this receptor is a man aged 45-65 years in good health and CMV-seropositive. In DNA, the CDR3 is TGTGCCAGCAGTGAAGACAGCAATAATTCACCCCTCCACTTT. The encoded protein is CASSEDSNNSPLHF.